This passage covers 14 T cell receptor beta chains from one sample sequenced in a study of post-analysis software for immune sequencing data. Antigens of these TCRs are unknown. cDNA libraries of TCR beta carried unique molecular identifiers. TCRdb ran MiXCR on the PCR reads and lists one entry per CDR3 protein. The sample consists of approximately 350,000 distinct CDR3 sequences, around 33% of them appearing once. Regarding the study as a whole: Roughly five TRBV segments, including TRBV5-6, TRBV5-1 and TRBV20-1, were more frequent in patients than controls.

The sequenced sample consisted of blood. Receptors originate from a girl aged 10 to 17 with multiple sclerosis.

The CDR3: CASSVGGLDYNEQFF. The CDR3 nucleotides read TGTGCCAGCAGCGTAGGAGGACTAGATTACAATGAGCAGTTCTTC. The V and J genes are TRBV9 and TRBJ2-1; the match to TRBD2 covers 7 bases. The CDR3 is 15 residues long. V dropped 0 bases and J dropped 4; count of bases not matched to a gene: 4. Germline V CDR1 and CDR2: SGDLS, YYNGEE.

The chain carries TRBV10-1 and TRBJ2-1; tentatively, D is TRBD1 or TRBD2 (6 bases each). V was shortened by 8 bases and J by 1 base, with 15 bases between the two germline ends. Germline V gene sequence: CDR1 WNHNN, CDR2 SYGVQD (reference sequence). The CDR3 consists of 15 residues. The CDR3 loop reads CASGGGVGSYNEQFF. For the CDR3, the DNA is TGCGCCAGCGGGGGCGGGGTGGGATCCTACAATGAGCAGTTCTTC.

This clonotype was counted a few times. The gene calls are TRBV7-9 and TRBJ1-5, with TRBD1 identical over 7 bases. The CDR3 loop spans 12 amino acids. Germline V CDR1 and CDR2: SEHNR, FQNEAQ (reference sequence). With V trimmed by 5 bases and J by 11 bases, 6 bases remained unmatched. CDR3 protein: CASSPGGAAQHF. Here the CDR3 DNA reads TGTGCCAGCAGCCCAGGGGGTGCGGCCCAGCATTTT.

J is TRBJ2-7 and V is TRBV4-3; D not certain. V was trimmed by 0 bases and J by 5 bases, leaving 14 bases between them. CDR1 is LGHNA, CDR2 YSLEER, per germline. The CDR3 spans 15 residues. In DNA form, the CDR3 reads TGCGCCAGCAGCCAAGAATACCAGCCTGGCGACGAGCAGTACTTC. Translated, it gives CASSQEYQPGDEQYF.

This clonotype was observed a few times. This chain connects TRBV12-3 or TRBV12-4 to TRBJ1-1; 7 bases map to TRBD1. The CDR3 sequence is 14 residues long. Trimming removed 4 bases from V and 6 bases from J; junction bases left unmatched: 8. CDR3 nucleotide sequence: TGTGCCAGCAGTTCCTGGCAGGGGGACCCTGAAGCTTTCTTT. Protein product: CASSSWQGDPEAFF.

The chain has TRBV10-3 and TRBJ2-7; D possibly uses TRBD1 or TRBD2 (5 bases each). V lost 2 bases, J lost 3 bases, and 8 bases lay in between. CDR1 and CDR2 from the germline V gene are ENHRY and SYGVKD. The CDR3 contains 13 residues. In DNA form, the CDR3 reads TGTGCCATCAGTGAGGGGGGTAACTACGAGCAGTACTTC. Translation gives CAISEGGNYEQYF.

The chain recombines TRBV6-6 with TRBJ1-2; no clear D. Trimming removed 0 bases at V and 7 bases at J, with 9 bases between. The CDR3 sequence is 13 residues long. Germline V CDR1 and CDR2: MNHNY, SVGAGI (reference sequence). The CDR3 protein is CASSYSNRVGYTF. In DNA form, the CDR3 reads TGTGCCAGCAGTTACTCGAATCGGGTTGGCTACACCTTC.

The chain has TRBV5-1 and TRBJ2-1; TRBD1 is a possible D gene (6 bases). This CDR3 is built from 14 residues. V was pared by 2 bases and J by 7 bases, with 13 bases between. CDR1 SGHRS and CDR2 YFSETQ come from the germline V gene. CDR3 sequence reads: CASSFQGRKNEQFF. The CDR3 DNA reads TGCGCCAGCAGCTTCCAGGGGCGCAAAAATGAGCAGTTCTTC.

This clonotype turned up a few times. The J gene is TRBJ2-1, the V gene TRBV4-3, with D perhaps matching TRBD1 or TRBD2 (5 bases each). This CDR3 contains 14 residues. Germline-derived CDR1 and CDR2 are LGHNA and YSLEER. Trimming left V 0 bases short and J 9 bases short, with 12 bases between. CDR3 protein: CASSQDRGAREQFF. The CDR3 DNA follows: TGCGCCAGCAGCCAAGATAGGGGAGCGCGTGAGCAGTTCTTC.

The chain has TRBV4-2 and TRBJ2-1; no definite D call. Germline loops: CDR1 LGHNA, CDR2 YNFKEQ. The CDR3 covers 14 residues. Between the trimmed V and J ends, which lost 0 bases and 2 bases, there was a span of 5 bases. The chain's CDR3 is CASSQDRTYNEQFF. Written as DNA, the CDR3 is TGTGCCAGCAGCCAAGACAGGACCTACAATGAGCAGTTCTTC.

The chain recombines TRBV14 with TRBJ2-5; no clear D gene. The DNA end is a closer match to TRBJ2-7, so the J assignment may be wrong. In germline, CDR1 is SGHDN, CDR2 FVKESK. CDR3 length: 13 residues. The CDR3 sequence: CASSLSTWAEQYF. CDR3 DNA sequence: TGTGCCAGCAGCCTCTCGACATGGGCCGAGCAGTACTTC.

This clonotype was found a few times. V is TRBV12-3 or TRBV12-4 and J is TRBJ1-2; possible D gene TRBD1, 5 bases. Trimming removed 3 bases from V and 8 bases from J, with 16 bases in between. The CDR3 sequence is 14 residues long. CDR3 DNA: TGTGCCAGCAGTTTCGGGGCAGTCCTTGGGGGCTACACCTTC. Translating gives CASSFGAVLGGYTF.

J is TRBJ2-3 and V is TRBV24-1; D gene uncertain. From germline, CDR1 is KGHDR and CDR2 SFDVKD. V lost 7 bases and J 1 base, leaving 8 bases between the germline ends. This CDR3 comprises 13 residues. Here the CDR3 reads CATRAEGTDTQYF. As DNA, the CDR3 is TGTGCCACCAGGGCAGAGGGCACAGATACGCAGTATTTT.

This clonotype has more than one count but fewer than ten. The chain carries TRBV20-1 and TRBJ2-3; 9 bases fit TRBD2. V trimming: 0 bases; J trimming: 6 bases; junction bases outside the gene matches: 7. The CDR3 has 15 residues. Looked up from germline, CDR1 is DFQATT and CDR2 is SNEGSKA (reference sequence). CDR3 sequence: CSARDSRAGGDTQYF. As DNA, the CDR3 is TGCAGTGCTAGAGATAGTCGGGCGGGAGGGGATACGCAGTATTTT.